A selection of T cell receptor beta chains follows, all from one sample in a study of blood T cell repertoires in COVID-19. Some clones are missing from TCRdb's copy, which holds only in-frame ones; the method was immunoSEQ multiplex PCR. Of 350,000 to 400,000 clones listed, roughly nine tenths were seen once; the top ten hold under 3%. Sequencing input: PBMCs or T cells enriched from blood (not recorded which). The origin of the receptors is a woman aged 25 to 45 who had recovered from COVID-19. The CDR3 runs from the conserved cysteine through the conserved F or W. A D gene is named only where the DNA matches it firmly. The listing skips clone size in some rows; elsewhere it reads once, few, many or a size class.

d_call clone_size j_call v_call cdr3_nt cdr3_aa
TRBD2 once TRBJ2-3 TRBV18 TGTGCCAGCTCACCCGTGAACGGCGGGAGACGATTAGATACGCAGTATTTT CASSPVNGGRRLDTQYF
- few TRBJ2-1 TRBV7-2 TGTGCCAGCAGCTTAGGGTGGGGCGATGAGCAGTTCTTC CASSLGWGDEQFF
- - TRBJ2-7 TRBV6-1 TGTGCCAGCAGCCGCTTACATTTGGTCGAGCAGTACTTC CASSRLHLVEQYF
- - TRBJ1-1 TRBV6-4 TGTGCCAGCAGTGACCAAGGACTATCACTAAACCTGAACACTGAAGCTTTCTTT CASSDQGLSLNLNTEAFF
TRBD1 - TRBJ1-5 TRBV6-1 TGTGCCAGCAGTGGAAAACAGGGGGCCGGAGTTGATTACCAGCCCCAGCATTTT CASSGKQGAGVDYQPQHF
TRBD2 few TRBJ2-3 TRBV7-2 TGTGCCAGCAGCTGGACTAGCGGGGTCGCAGATACGCAGTATTTT CASSWTSGVADTQYF
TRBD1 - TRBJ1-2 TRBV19 TGTGCCAGTAGCCGAGACAGGGCCTATGGCTACACCTTC CASSRDRAYGYTF
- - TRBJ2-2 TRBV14 TGTGCCAGCAGCCAAGATCTTATTGGGGAGCTGTTTTTT CASSQDLIGELFF
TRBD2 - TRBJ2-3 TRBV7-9 TGTGCCAGCAGCTTTGCTAGCGGGAGTCAAGATACGCAGTATTTT CASSFASGSQDTQYF
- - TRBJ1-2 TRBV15 TGTGCCACCAGATCCCCTAGGGGCCTTAACTATGGCTACACCTTC CATRSPRGLNYGYTF
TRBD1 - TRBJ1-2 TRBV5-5 TGTGCCAGCAGGTTGGGGGGACAGATAGAGAACTATGGCTACACCTTC CASRLGGQIENYGYTF
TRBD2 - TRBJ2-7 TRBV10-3 TGTGCCATCAGGGGAGCGGGAGATGTCTACGAGCAGTACTTC CAIRGAGDVYEQYF
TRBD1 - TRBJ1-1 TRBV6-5 TGTGCCAGCAGGCCGGGACAGGGGAGGAACACTGAAGCTTTCTTT CASRPGQGRNTEAFF
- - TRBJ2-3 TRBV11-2 TGTGCCAGCAGCTTAAAACTAGCTGGAGCCACAGATACGCAGTATTTT CASSLKLAGATDTQYF
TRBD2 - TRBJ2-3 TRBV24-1 TGTGCCACCAGTGACCAGACTAGCGGGAGGGGGGCAGATACGCAGTATTTT CATSDQTSGRGADTQYF
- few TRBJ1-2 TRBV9 TGTGCCAGCAGCGCGGGGTCTCGTGGCTACACCTTC CASSAGSRGYTF
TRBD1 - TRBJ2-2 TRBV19 TGTGCCAGTAGTCCAGGGGGCGCGGACACCGGGGAGCTGTTTTTT CASSPGGADTGELFF
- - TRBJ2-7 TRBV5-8 TGTGCCAGCAGCTTGGCGGGGGCGGGAGCCGGGGGAAAGCAGTACTTC CASSLAGAGAGGKQYF
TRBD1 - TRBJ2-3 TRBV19 TGTGCCAGTAGTCCGACAGGGTATACGCAGTATTTT CASSPTGYTQYF
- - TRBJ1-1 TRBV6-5 TGTGCCAGCAGTTACGACACAGAGCAAGCTTTCTTT CASSYDTEQAFF
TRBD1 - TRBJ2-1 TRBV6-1 TGTGCCAGCAGTGAGTTTGGGACAGGGGGTGAGAGCTCCTACAATGAGCAGTTCTTC CASSEFGTGGESSYNEQFF
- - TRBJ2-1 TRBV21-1 TGTGCCAGCAGCAAAATAGGGACAGGGGAAATCTATGAGCAGTTCTTC CASSKIGTGEIYEQFF
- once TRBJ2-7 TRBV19 TGTGCCAGTAGTATGGTGCGTGATGCCTACGAGCAGTACTTC CASSMVRDAYEQYF
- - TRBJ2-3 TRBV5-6 TGTGCCAGCAGCTTAGTGGGGGCCAGCACAGATACGCAGTATTTT CASSLVGASTDTQYF
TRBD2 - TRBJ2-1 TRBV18 TGTGCCAGCTCAGCGGGACTAGCGGGATACAATGAGCAGTTCTTC CASSAGLAGYNEQFF
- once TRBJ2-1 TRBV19 TGTGCCACCAGTAAGGGGGGGCAGGGAGGGGACAATGAGCAGTTCTTC CATSKGGQGGDNEQFF
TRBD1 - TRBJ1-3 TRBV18 TGTGCCAGCTCACCGGGACAGCGAAACACCATATATTTT CASSPGQRNTIYF
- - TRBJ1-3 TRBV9 TGTGCCAGCAGCGTAGTGGGGGCGTCCTCTGGAAACACCATATATTTT CASSVVGASSGNTIYF
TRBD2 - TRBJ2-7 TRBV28 TGTGCCAGCAGTTCCCCCGGGACTATCTACGAGCAGTACTTC CASSSPGTIYEQYF
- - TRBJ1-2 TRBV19 TGTGCCAGTACCATTGGGGCCTATGGCTACACCTTC CASTIGAYGYTF
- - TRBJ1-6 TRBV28 TGTGCCAGCAGTTTCCAGGTCAGGACTGGATATAATTTGGCCCTCCACTTT CASSFQVRTGYNLALHF
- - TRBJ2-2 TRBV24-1 TGTGCCACCAGTACCGCAGGGGACACCGGGGAGCTGTTTTTT CATSTAGDTGELFF
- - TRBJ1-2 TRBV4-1 TGCGCCAGCAGCCAAGACAGAAACTATGGCTACACCTTC CASSQDRNYGYTF
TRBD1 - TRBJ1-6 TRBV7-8 TGTGCCAGCAGCTCAATCCCAGGGGGCCTTGCCTTTGGGTCACCCCTCCACTTT CASSSIPGGLAFGSPLHF
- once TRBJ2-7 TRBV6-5 TGTGCCAGCAGTTACCAGGGAAACTACGAGCAGTACTTC CASSYQGNYEQYF
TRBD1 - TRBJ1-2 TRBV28 TGTGCCAGCACTCACAGGGGCCGTCGTGGCTACACCTTC CASTHRGRRGYTF
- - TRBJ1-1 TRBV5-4 TGTGCCAGCAGCTTGGTTGCGGGGGGGAACACTGAAGCTTTCTTT CASSLVAGGNTEAFF
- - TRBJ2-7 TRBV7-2 TGTGCCAGCAGCATCAGACAGGACTCCTACGAGCAGTACTTC CASSIRQDSYEQYF
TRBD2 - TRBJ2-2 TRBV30 TGTGCCTGGAGGCCTACTAGCGGGGTTACCGGGGAGCTGTTTTTT CAWRPTSGVTGELFF
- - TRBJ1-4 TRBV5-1 TGCGCCAGCAGCCCGGACAGCCGTAATGAAAAACTGTTTTTT CASSPDSRNEKLFF
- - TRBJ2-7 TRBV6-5 TGTGCCAGCAGTTTTACTAGGTCCTACGAGCAGTACTTC CASSFTRSYEQYF
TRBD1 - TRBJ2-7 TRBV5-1 TGCGCCAGCAGCTCGTTCCGGGACAGGGGACCCTACGAGCAGTACTTC CASSSFRDRGPYEQYF
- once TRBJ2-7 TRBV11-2 TGTGCCAGCAGCGAACTCTACGAGCAGTACTTC CASSELYEQYF
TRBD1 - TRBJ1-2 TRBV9 TGTGCCAGCAGCGTAGGGACAGGAAACTATGGCTACACCTTC CASSVGTGNYGYTF
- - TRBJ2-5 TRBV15 TGTGCCACCAGCAGGGACAATCAAGAGACCCAGTACTTC CATSRDNQETQYF
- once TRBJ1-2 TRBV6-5 TGTGCCACGGCCTCGGACAACCTGTATGGCTACACCTTC CATASDNLYGYTF
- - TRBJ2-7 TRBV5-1 TGCGCCAGCAGCCCCCAAGGGGGAACTTGGGGCGAGCAGTACTTC CASSPQGGTWGEQYF
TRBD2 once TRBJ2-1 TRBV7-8 TGTGCCAGCAGCCCGGGAGGGACTGGCGGGGGGGTTTACAATGAGCAGTTCTTC CASSPGGTGGGVYNEQFF
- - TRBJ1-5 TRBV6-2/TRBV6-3 TGTGCCAGCAGCCCTTCCGGGGGTTACAATCAGCCCCAGCATTTT CASSPSGGYNQPQHF
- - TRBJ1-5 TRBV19 TGTGCCAGTAGTACCTTGGACCCGGGGGGCGGTCAGCCCCAGCATTTT CASSTLDPGGGQPQHF
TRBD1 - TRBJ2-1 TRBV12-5 TGTGCTAGTGGTCCCGGGACAGGCTACAATGAGCAGTTCTTC CASGPGTGYNEQFF
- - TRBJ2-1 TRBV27 TGTGCCAGCAGTCCGGGACTGGACTACAATGAGCAGTTCTTC CASSPGLDYNEQFF
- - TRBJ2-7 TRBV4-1 TGCGCCAGCAGCCAACTTCCGACGCAGGCCTACGAGCAGTACTTC CASSQLPTQAYEQYF